This T cell receptor (beta chain) was documented in a study of a mutant IDH1 vaccine in newly diagnosed glioma. On the study more broadly: Onset of vaccination occurred 4-6 weeks following radiotherapy alone, or with temozolomide cycles. The treated group averaged about 44 years old and was around 60% male, 37.5% female. Beforehand, treatment had been radiotherapy, temozolomide, or both; the majority received both. Study observations and caveats: Vaccine-induced immune responses were detected in approximately 92% of patients.

The V gene's germline CDR1 is SNHLY and CDR2 FYNNEI. V trimming: 2 bases; J trimming: 0 bases; junction bases outside the gene matches: 12. This CDR3 is built from 19 residues. As to this clone: Its antigen remains unidentified.

Here immunoSEQ multiplex PCR was the method, and the copy in TCRdb shows in-frame clones only, minus some. The data show some 130,000 clones, with roughly 78% seen just once and 4.5% to 5.5% held by the top ten. Regarding time point: week 11, during vaccination. In the vaccine, a single dose held 300 ug of the mutant IDH1 20-mer peptide, along with topical imiquimod. This TCR was sampled from a man in his forties with glioma. Sample: PBMCs, taken from a glioma patient whose treatment included an IDH1 peptide vaccine. The V and J genes are TRBV2 and TRBJ2-3, with 9 bases identical to TRBD1. CDR3 in amino acids: CASSERRTGVDPSTDTQYF. The CDR3 DNA follows: TGTGCCAGCAGTGAACGCAGGACAGGGGTCGATCCCAGCACAGATACGCAGTATTTT. Filled out from reference TRBV2 and TRBJ2-3, the complete variable domain reads EPEVTQTPSHQVTQMGQEVILRCVPISNHLYFYWYRQILGQKVEFLVSFYNNEISEKSEIFDDQFSVERPDGSNFTLKIRSTKLEDSAMYFCASSERRTGVDPSTDTQYFGPGTRLTVL.